This T cell receptor (beta chain) appears in the sequencing data of a study of patients and donors after allogeneic stem cell transplantation. Trimming cost V 6 bases and J 3 bases, with 15 bases left between them. The CDR3 has 15 residues. TCRdb re-derived calls from the RT-PCR reads in MiXCR, one entry per CDR3 protein. The table lists about 39,000 distinct CDR3 sequences, 25% to 35% of them singletons. This clonotype was counted a few times. This clonotype was sampled from a human donor who was either an allogeneic HSCT recipient or a stem cell or donor lymphocyte infusion donor (not recorded which). It is not recorded whose cells these are; they may come from a transplant donor. The sample was blood, either unsorted or a sorted T cell fraction (not recorded which). The chain couples TRBV12-3 or TRBV12-4 to TRBJ1-5; D possibly corresponds to TRBD1 (5 bases). For the CDR3, the DNA is TGTGCCAGCAGCCGAGGGGCGGCGATCAATCAGCCCCAGCATTTT. This sequence encodes CASSRGAAINQPQHF.